A single TCR beta chain is shown here with its context. This record belongs to a study of cytomegalovirus exposure and HLA in healthy donors. There are 13 residues in the CDR3. Germline CDR1 is SGHTA and CDR2 is FQGNSA. The V gene lost 5 bases and the J gene lost 3 bases, with 11 bases spanning the gap. The PCR was carried out with 60 Vbeta primers and 13 Jbeta primers. The repertoire was sequenced with immunoSEQ multiplex PCR; TCRdb's copy has only in-frame clones and lacks some. The sample holds about 130,000 clones, around three quarters seen once. The clonotype originates from a female donor in good health and CMV-seronegative. The specimen sequenced was PBMCs. The chain has TRBV7-2 and TRBJ2-7, with D hard to call. This chain's CDR3 is CASSLTVGYEQYF. The CDR3 DNA sequence: TGTGCCAGCAGCCTTACTGTCGGCTACGAGCAGTACTTC.